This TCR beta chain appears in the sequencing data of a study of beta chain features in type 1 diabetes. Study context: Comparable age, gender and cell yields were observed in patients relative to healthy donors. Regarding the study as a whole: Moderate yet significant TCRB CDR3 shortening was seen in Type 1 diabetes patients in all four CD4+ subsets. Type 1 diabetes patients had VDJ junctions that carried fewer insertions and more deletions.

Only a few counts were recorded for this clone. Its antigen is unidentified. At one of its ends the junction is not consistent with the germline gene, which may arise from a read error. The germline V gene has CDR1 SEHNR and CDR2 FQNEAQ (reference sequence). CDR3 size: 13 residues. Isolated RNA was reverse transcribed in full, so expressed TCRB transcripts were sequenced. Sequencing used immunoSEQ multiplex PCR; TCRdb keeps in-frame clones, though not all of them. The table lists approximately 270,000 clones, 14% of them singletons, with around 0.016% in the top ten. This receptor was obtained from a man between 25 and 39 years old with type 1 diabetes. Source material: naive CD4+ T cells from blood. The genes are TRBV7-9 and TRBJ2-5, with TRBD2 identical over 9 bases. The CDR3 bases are TGTGCCAGCAGCTTGTTAGCGGGAGAGGCCCAGTACTTC. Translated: CASSLLAGEAQYF.